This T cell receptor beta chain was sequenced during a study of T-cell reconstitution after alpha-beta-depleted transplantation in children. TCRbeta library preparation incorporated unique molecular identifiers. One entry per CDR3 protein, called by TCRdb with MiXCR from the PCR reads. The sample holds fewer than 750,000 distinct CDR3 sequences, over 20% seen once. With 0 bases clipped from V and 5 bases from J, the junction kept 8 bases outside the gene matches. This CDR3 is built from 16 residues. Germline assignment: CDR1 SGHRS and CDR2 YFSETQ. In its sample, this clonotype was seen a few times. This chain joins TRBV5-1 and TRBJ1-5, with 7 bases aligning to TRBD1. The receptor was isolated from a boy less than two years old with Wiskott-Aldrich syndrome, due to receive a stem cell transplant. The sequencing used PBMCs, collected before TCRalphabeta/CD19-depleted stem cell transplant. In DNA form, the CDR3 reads TGCGCCAGCAGCTTGGGGGAGAGACAGGGAGATCAGCCCCAGCATTTT. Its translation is CASSLGERQGDQPQHF.